This section outlines one T cell receptor (beta chain) sequence together with its context. Original analysis: Cell counts per sample came from amplifying reference gene primers. TCRdb keeps only in-frame clones here, not all; method: immunoSEQ multiplex PCR. The V and J calls and clone size are taken from that table; D and trimming were inferred from the DNA. The table has more than 65,000 clones, roughly nine tenths seen once; the top ten hold 8.5% to 10%. The source of the sample is a study of blood T cell repertoires in COVID-19. Background on the study: From the United States, Italy and Spain came samples of acute and convalescent COVID-19. Nucleic acid was either cDNA or gDNA, and it came from T cells, B-cell-depleted T cells, or PBMCs.

This sequence originates from a man aged 45 to 65 with acute or convalescent COVID-19. Specimen: peripheral blood.

The DNA for the CDR3 is TGTGCCAGCAGTGAAGCTGGAGCGGGGGCCCACACCGGGGAGCTGTTTTTT. Translation gives CASSEAGAGAHTGELFF. The chain combines TRBV6-1 with TRBJ2-2; 8 bases fit TRBD2. V shed 0 bases, J shed 3 bases, and the junction held 6 bases outside the gene matches. The CDR3 is 17 residues long. The germline V gene encodes CDR1 MNHNS and CDR2 SASEGT.